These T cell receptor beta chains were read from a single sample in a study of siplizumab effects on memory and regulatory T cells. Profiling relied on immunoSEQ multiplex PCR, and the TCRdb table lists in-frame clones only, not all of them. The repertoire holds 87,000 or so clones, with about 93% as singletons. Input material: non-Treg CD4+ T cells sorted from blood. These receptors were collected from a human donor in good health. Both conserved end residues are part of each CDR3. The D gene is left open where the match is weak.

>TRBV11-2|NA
CASSLLIGYGYTF
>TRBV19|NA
CASSIGPGPKTGELFF
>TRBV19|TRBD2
CASSTSSGRGSLYEQYF
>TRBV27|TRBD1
CASSLKPGQGNYGYTF
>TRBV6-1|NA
CASSAWKASGNTIYF
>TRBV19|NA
CASSTRTVGYGYTF
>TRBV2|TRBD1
CAPGQGINEQYF
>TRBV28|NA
CASSIGGQQFF
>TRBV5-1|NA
CASSPGRAWDTQYF
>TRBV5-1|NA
CASSWTPDRENTEAFF
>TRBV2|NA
CASSADKETQYF
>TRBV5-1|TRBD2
CASSLPGTSGIGELFF
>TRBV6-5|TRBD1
CASRPPGQGFGYTF
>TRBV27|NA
CASSLWVGTEQAFF
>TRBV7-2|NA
CASSLEGRDVGGYTF
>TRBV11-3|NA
CASSRQNYGYTF
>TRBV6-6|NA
CASSSDSTGELFF
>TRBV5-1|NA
CASSIPREGGLDGYTF
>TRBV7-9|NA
CASSSNPGPSSGNTIYF
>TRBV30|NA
CAWSVHRNNYGYTF
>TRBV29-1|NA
CSVEVRTASSYEQYF
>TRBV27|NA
CASLGRSETQYF
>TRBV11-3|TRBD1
CASSGTVNTEAFF
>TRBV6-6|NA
CASTSTASNTGELFF
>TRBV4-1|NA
CASSQGDRGNQETQYF
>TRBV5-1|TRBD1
CASSPGQGTANYGYTF
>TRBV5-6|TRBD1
CASSLRQGNSPLHF
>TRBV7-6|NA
CASSFVRGTGELFF
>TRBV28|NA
CASSLEAGEGYTF
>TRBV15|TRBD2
CATSREGLSTDTQYF
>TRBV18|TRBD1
CASSPGQGGSYEQYF
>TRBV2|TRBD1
CASMEGQGLSRAFF
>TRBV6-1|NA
CASSEEKNPPF
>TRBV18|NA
CASSPPTANTEAFF
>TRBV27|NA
CASSSGVGGQSYNEQFF
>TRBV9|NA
CASSVEQGIGNIYF
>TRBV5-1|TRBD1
CASSMDRAVYGYTF
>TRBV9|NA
CASSDVTGPSSAFF
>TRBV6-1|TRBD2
CASSLAGDHYEQYF
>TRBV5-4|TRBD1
CASSSGQGEYGNTIYF
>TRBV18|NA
CASSPRQNSPLHF
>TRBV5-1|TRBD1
CASSSRYRDRRYEQYF
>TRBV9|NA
CASSVASTYNEQFF
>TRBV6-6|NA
CASKGDPRYEQYF
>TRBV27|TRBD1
CASSTGPTGGVYGYTF
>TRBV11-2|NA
CASSSVNRVGASPLHF